A single sample is the source of the 17 T cell receptor beta chains below, sequenced in a study of response to subunit inactivated influenza vaccine. A single record per CDR3 protein comes from TCRdb applying MiXCR to the RT-PCR reads. The sample shows more than 450,000 distinct CDR3 sequences, approximately 7.7% of them seen only once. Sample: PBMCs from blood, taken less than 30 months after vaccination. These receptors came from a man aged 50 to 69 who received an inactivated influenza vaccine.

This clonotype has more than one count but fewer than ten. This chain joins TRBV12-3 or TRBV12-4 and TRBJ2-1; 8 nucleotides line up with TRBD2. Trimming at V came to 7 bases and at J to 3 bases, leaving 14 bases not matched to a gene. This CDR3 is 17 amino acids long. CDR3 nucleotide sequence: TGTGCCAGCACCGAACCGGGACTAGGGGGGGTCTACAATGAGCAGTTCTTC. This encodes CASTEPGLGGVYNEQFF.

The chain couples TRBV10-3 to TRBJ2-1, with TRBD2 matching over 9 bases. The trim removed 11 bases at V and 5 bases at J, leaving 7 bases unmatched. The CDR3 runs 13 residues. The germline gives CDR1 ENHRY, CDR2 SYGVKD. CDR3 coding DNA: TGTGCCGTGCGGGGGGGCCCCGACAATGAGCAGTTCTTC. This encodes CAVRGGPDNEQFF.

This clonotype was seen more than once but under ten times. The genes are TRBV11-2 and TRBJ2-5; 11 nucleotides match TRBD1. After removal of 7 bases from V and 10 bases from J, the junction contained 14 bases not matched to a gene. This CDR3 is 15 amino acids long. Germline V gives CDR1 SGHAT, CDR2 FQNNGV. The CDR3 loop reads CASMRWGQGGVDQYF. As DNA, the CDR3 is TGTGCCAGCATGCGGTGGGGACAGGGGGGAGTAGACCAGTACTTC.

Points on this clonotype: A read error may explain this, as a much larger clone is one base away. CDR3 sequence reads: CASRLGRRGGTGELFF. Here the CDR3 DNA reads TGTGCCAGCAGGCTAGGCAGGAGAGGAGGGACCGGGGAGCTGTTTTTT. The chain is built from TRBV2 and TRBJ2-2, with D perhaps matching TRBD2 (6 bases). Trimming left V 6 bases short and J 5 bases short, with 19 bases between. Germline values: CDR1 SNHLY, CDR2 FYNNEI. The CDR3 is 16 amino acids.

The chain carries TRBV20-1 and TRBJ2-1; the D gene is possibly TRBD2 (5 bases). Germline V gives CDR1 DFQATT, CDR2 SNEGSKA (reference sequence). The CDR3 is made up of 12 amino acids. Trimming removed 1 base at V and 7 bases at J, with 8 bases between. The CDR3 DNA reads TGCAGTGCTAGAGGTACTAGTAATGAGCAGTTCTTC. Protein product: CSARGTSNEQFF.

There are a few counts of this clonotype. This chain connects TRBV6-2 or TRBV6-3 to TRBJ2-5; perhaps TRBD2 as D (6 bases). This CDR3 has 14 amino acids. CDR1 and CDR2 from the germline V gene are MNHEY and SVGEGT. Trimming left V 5 bases short and J 7 bases short, with 17 bases between. CDR3 sequence (DNA): TGTGCCAGCAGTCCAGTGAGTCCCGGGAGGACCCAGTACTTC. Protein: CASSPVSPGRTQYF.

This clonotype has a handful of counts. The rearrangement joins TRBV4-2 to TRBJ2-4, with TRBD2 matching over 8 bases. This CDR3 has 16 amino acids. V was pared by 0 bases and J by 6 bases, with 7 bases of the junction left unmatched. The germline V gene has CDR1 LGHNA and CDR2 YNFKEQ. Here the CDR3 DNA reads TGTGCCAGCAGCCAAGATCGGGGGGGAGGAGTAAACATTCAGTACTTC. Encoded protein: CASSQDRGGGVNIQYF.

This chain uses TRBV28 with TRBJ2-7; 8 bases fit TRBD1. The germline V gene has CDR1 MDHEN and CDR2 SYDVKM. The CDR3 runs to 16 residues. V dropped 2 bases and J dropped 6; count of bases not matched to a gene: 12. The DNA of the CDR3 is TGTGCCAGCAGTTTAGACCCAACAGGGGGATTTGTCGAGCAGTACTTC. It specifies CASSLDPTGGFVEQYF.

This chain uses TRBV6-1 with TRBJ2-6; 8 bases match TRBD2. The CDR3 totals 17 residues. Trimming took 5 bases from V and 0 from J; bases not matched to a gene: 6. Per germline, CDR1 MNHNS and CDR2 SASEGT. Here the CDR3 DNA reads TGTGCCAGCAGTCCTTGGACTAGCTCCTCTGGGGCCAACGTCCTGACTTTC. Protein: CASSPWTSSSGANVLTF.

Ten or more counts support this clonotype. V usage is TRBV6-2 or TRBV6-3 and J usage is TRBJ2-3; TRBD2 might be the D (6 bases). V gave up 7 bases and J gave up 4 bases, with 21 bases separating them. The CDR3 length is 16 residues. The germline V gene has CDR1 MNHEY and CDR2 SVGEGT. The DNA for the CDR3 is TGTGCCAGCATGACCTCGACTAGGCTGTTCGCAGATACGCAGTATTTT. Its protein is CASMTSTRLFADTQYF.

This clonotype has at least ten counts. The chain carries TRBV20-1 and TRBJ2-1; 7 positions match TRBD2. The J segment lost 1 base and the V segment lost 7 bases, leaving 7 bases of the junction unmatched. This CDR3 has 14 residues. Germline CDR1 DFQATT, CDR2 SNEGSKA (reference sequence). Written as DNA, the CDR3 is TGCAGTGTTCGAGGGCGGGGGTCCTACAATGAGCAGTTCTTC. As protein: CSVRGRGSYNEQFF.

This clonotype was counted a few times. J is TRBJ1-1 and V is TRBV5-4; no firm D call. CDR3 length: 14 residues. CDR1 and CDR2 from the germline V gene are SGHNT and YYREEE (reference sequence). Trimming removed 0 bases at V and 1 base at J, with 7 bases between. The CDR3 DNA reads TGTGCCAGCAGCTTGGCCAGAGCGAACACTGAAGCTTTCTTT. This sequence encodes CASSLARANTEAFF.

This clonotype was recorded at least ten times. This chain connects TRBV5-1 to TRBJ2-7; the D gene is possibly TRBD1 (6 bases). Germline-derived CDR1 and CDR2 are SGHRS and YFSETQ. This CDR3 is 14 amino acids long. V lost 3 bases to trimming and J lost 4 bases, with 14 bases between them. This CDR3 is CASSSGPTGYEQYF. The CDR3 DNA is TGCGCCAGCAGCTCGGGGCCTACAGGGTACGAGCAGTACTTC.

This clonotype came up a few times. This chain joins TRBV6-2 or TRBV6-3 and TRBJ2-7; D unresolved. Trimming shortened V by 6 bases and J by 6 bases, and 21 bases separated the two germline ends. Germline CDR1 reads MNHEY; CDR2 reads SVGEGT. The CDR3 has 15 amino acids. CDR3 coding DNA: TGTGCCAGCAGCCCCGTTTTGAATCTTAGGACCGAGCAGTACTTC. It yields the protein CASSPVLNLRTEQYF.

The V call is TRBV6-1, the J call TRBJ2-1; D is possibly TRBD1 (6 bases). CDR1 and CDR2 (germline): MNHNS, SASEGT. Trimming cost V 6 bases and J 14 bases, with 14 bases left between them. This CDR3 is 11 amino acids long. In DNA, the CDR3 is TGTGCCAGCAGAGCCAGACAGGTGGAGTTCTTC. It codes for CASRARQVEFF.

The genes are TRBV6-2 or TRBV6-3 and TRBJ1-1, with D possibly matching TRBD1 (5 bases). This CDR3 contains 16 residues. The germline gives CDR1 MNHEY, CDR2 SVGEGT. With 0 bases removed from V and 1 base from J, the gap between germline ends came to 12 bases. The CDR3 protein is CASSYSFQGGNTEAFF. CDR3 DNA sequence: TGTGCCAGCAGTTACTCGTTTCAGGGTGGGAACACTGAAGCTTTCTTT.

This clonotype was recorded at least ten times. CDR3 protein: CSAKEGDGELFF. The CDR3 nucleotides read TGCAGTGCTAAGGAGGGGGACGGGGAGCTGTTTTTT. The chain links TRBV20-1 to TRBJ2-2; possibly TRBD1 or TRBD2 for D (6 bases each). CDR3 size: 12 residues. The V gene's germline CDR1 is DFQATT and CDR2 SNEGSKA (reference sequence). Trimming pared 4 bases from V and 7 bases from J, leaving 10 bases between.